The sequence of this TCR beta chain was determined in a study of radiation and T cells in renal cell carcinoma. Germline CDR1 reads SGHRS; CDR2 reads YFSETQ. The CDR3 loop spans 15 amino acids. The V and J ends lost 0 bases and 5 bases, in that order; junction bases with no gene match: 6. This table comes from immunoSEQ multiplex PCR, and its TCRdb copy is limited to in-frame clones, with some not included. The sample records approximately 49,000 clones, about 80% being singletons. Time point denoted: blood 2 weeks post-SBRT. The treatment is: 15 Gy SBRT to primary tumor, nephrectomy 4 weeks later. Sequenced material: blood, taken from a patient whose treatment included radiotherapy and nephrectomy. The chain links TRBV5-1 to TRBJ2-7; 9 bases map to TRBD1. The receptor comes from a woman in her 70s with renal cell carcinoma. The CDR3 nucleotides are TGCGCCAGCAGCTTGGGACAGGGGGGGACCAACGAGCAGTACTTC. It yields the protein CASSLGQGGTNEQYF.